One and the same sample provided the 13 T cell receptor beta chains below, sequenced in a study of blood T cell repertoires in COVID-19. Sequencing used immunoSEQ multiplex PCR; TCRdb keeps in-frame clones, though not all of them. Of roughly 140,000 clones listed, approximately 85% are singletons. Sequences were obtained from peripheral blood. The receptors come from a woman aged 55-69 years with COVID-19, enrolled during active disease.

V gene TRBV12-3 or TRBV12-4 combines with J gene TRBJ2-2; 8 nucleotides agree with TRBD2. The V gene end was trimmed by 5 bases and the J gene end by 9 bases; junction bases not matched to a gene: 5. The CDR3 runs to 13 residues. CDR3 sequence reads: CASSPRGVRELFF. The CDR3 bases are TGTGCCAGCAGTCCGCGGGGGGTTCGGGAGCTGTTTTTT.

The chain couples TRBV11-2 to TRBJ1-2; 7 bases map to TRBD1. CDR3 length equals 16 residues. J was trimmed by 0 bases and V by 4 bases; bases with no gene match: 8. CDR1 is SGHAT and CDR2 is FQNNGV in the germline V gene. This CDR3 reads CASSSRTGTSNYGYTF. The DNA of the CDR3 is TGTGCCAGCAGCTCCAGGACAGGAACCTCTAACTATGGCTACACCTTC.

DNA of the CDR3: TGTGCCACCAGCAGAGATCGAGCGGGGGCGGCTGAAGCTTTCTTT. Residues: CATSRDRAGAAEAFF. The rearrangement links TRBV15 to TRBJ1-1; weak D call: TRBD1 (6 bases). This CDR3 comprises 15 residues. CDR1 and CDR2 (germline): LNHNV, YYDKDF (reference sequence). The V and J ends lost 0 bases and 6 bases respectively, with 14 bases between them.

This clone was seen more than once but under ten times. The chain combines TRBV6-5 with TRBJ1-3, with 8 bases identical to TRBD1. The CDR3 is 15 residues long. The trim removed 6 bases at V and 0 bases at J, leaving 4 bases unmatched. Germline-derived CDR1 and CDR2 are MNHEY and SVGAGI. The CDR3 here is CASRDREFSGNTIYF. The DNA for the CDR3 is TGTGCCAGCAGGGACAGGGAATTCTCTGGAAACACCATATATTTT.

A single count supports this clone. J is TRBJ1-6 and V is TRBV28; D unresolved. Trimming left V 7 bases short and J 9 bases short, with 13 bases between. Germline V gene sequence: CDR1 MDHEN, CDR2 SYDVKM. The CDR3 runs 13 residues. The DNA for the CDR3 is TGTGCCAGCACCCTACAGACGCTTTCACCCCTCCACTTT. Translated, it gives CASTLQTLSPLHF.

This chain uses TRBV5-1 with TRBJ2-5; 11 positions match TRBD2. This CDR3 is built from 16 residues. The V and J ends lost 4 bases and 9 bases, in that order; junction bases with no gene match: 14. CDR1 SGHRS and CDR2 YFSETQ come from the germline V gene. CDR3 residues: CASSDQGLADGGAQYF. For the CDR3, the DNA is TGCGCCAGCAGCGATCAGGGACTAGCGGACGGGGGGGCCCAGTACTTC. The complete variable domain, with remaining parts taken from reference TRBV5-1 and TRBJ2-5, reads KAGVTQTPRYLIKTRGQQVTLSCSPISGHRSVSWYQQTPGQGLQFLFEYFSETQRNKGNFPGRFSGRQFSNSRSEMNVSTLELGDSALYLCASSDQGLADGGAQYFGPGTRLLVL.

The rearrangement links TRBV11-2 to TRBJ2-7; maybe TRBD1 (5 bases). The V and J ends lost 7 bases and 4 bases respectively, with 17 bases between them. This CDR3 contains 14 residues. From germline, CDR1 is SGHAT and CDR2 FQNNGV. DNA of the CDR3: TGTGCCAGCACTGACACCCAGGGTTTGTACGAGCAGTACTTC. Protein product: CASTDTQGLYEQYF.

The V call is TRBV18, the J call TRBJ1-1; D gene ambiguous. The V end lost 3 bases, the J end lost 8 bases, and 10 bases lay between the germline ends. Germline V gene sequence: CDR1 KGHSH, CDR2 LQKENI. The CDR3 length is 12 residues. The CDR3 region has the DNA TGTGCCAGCTCACCCCGGCGGGAAGAAGCTTTCTTT. As protein: CASSPRREEAFF. The full variable domain, its missing parts supplied by reference TRBV18 and TRBJ1-1, is NAGVMQNPRHLVRRRGQEARLRCSPMKGHSHVYWYRQLPEEGLKFMVYLQKENIIDESGMPKERFSAEFPKEGPSILRIQQVVRGDSAAYFCASSPRREEAFFGQGTRLTVV.

The rearrangement uses TRBV6-6 and TRBJ1-3; 7 nucleotides agree with TRBD1. Germline values: CDR1 MNHNY, CDR2 SVGAGI (reference sequence). V shed 1 base and J 3 bases; nucleotides not matched to a gene: 6. The CDR3 is 16 residues long. The CDR3 DNA reads as TGTGCCAGCAGTTACTGGAACAGGGGCCTTGGAAACACCATATATTTT. This codes for CASSYWNRGLGNTIYF.

The V call is TRBV2, the J call TRBJ1-1; 7 nucleotides match TRBD1. With V trimmed by 6 bases and J by 1 base, 8 bases remained unmatched. The germline V gene has CDR1 SNHLY and CDR2 FYNNEI. This CDR3 spans 15 amino acids. This CDR3 is CASRISGTANTEAFF. The CDR3 nucleotides read TGTGCCAGCAGGATCTCCGGGACAGCGAACACTGAAGCTTTCTTT.

This clone was observed a handful of times. The chain combines TRBV12-3 or TRBV12-4 with TRBJ1-6, with unresolved D. V lost 4 bases and J lost 14, with 9 bases in between. CDR3 length equals 11 residues. The CDR3 DNA reads TGTGCCAGCAGTTCCGGGAGAGCCCTCCACTTT. Amino acid sequence: CASSSGRALHF.

This chain links TRBV6-1 with TRBJ1-6, with D unresolved. Germline CDR1 MNHNS, CDR2 SASEGT. There are 14 residues in the CDR3. Trimming removed 0 bases from V and 6 bases from J, with 6 bases in between. The CDR3 bases are TGTGCCAGCAGTGAAGCGGCATCTAATTCACCCCTCCACTTT. Its translation is CASSEAASNSPLHF.

This clone appeared a single time. The V gene is TRBV18, the J gene TRBJ2-1, with 8 bases fitting TRBD1. The CDR3 loop spans 15 amino acids. Germline loops: CDR1 KGHSH, CDR2 LQKENI. The J segment lost 3 bases and the V segment lost 3 bases, leaving 4 bases of the junction unmatched. The CDR3 protein is CASSPDGQGYNEQFF. The CDR3 DNA reads TGTGCCAGCTCACCTGATGGACAGGGCTACAATGAGCAGTTCTTC.